A single sample is the source of the 31 T cell receptor beta chains below, sequenced in a study of T cell changes during pregnancy in multiple sclerosis. The repertoire was sequenced with immunoSEQ multiplex PCR; TCRdb's copy has only in-frame clones and lacks some. The table records some 50,000 clones, 80% to 95% of them present only once. The sequencing used peripheral blood, collected after pregnancy. These receptors all stem from a female donor with multiple sclerosis, enrolled in a pregnancy study.

The chain links TRBV27 to TRBJ1-2; D is ambiguous. There are 12 residues in the CDR3. With 6 bases removed from V and 8 bases from J, the gap between germline ends came to 13 bases. The germline V gene has CDR1 MNHEY and CDR2 SMNVEV (reference sequence). CDR3 in amino acids: CASRPGGSGYTF. Here the CDR3 DNA reads TGTGCCAGCAGACCCGGCGGGTCGGGCTACACCTTC.

The chain is built from TRBV6-4 and TRBJ2-1; TRBD1 agrees at 11 bases. Germline V gives CDR1 MRHNA, CDR2 SNTAGT. V lost 5 bases, J lost 7 bases, and 4 bases stayed unmatched. The CDR3 sequence is 14 residues long. The DNA for the CDR3 is TGTGCCAGCAGTCCCGGGACAGGGGGAAATGAGCAGTTCTTC. Residues: CASSPGTGGNEQFF.

The chain is built from TRBV7-6 and TRBJ1-6, with 9 bases lining up with TRBD1. The CDR3 consists of 16 residues. CDR1 is SGHVS and CDR2 is FNYEAQ in the germline V gene. V was pared by 4 bases and J by 9 bases, with 10 bases of the junction left unmatched. CDR3 sequence (DNA): TGTGCCAGCAGCTCCCCCACCGGGACAGGGCTTTCACCCCTCCACTTT. This gives the protein CASSSPTGTGLSPLHF.

The rearrangement links TRBV27 to TRBJ1-2; tentatively, D is TRBD1 (5 bases). Per germline, CDR1 MNHEY and CDR2 SMNVEV (reference sequence). Trimming removed 5 bases from V and 7 bases from J, with 20 bases in between. The CDR3 has 15 residues. CDR3 sequence: CASSLTGILSRGYTF. CDR3 coding DNA: TGTGCCAGCAGTCTTACAGGTATTCTCTCTCGTGGCTACACCTTC.

The chain joins TRBV11-3 to TRBJ2-7, with 8 bases lining up with TRBD1. V lost 5 bases to trimming and J lost 2 bases; unmatched junction nucleotides: 5. Germline V CDR1 and CDR2: SGHNT, YENEEA. CDR3 length: 14 residues. The CDR3 reads CASSVGGQAYEQYF. The DNA for the CDR3 is TGTGCCAGCAGCGTAGGGGGACAGGCCTACGAGCAGTACTTC.

The chain has TRBV7-2 and TRBJ2-5; D possibly corresponds to TRBD2 (5 bases). Trimming took 6 bases from V and 5 from J, leaving 16 bases between them. The CDR3 contains 14 residues. Germline V CDR1 and CDR2: SGHTA, FQGNSA. The chain's CDR3 is CASRPKAGLETQYF. CDR3 nucleotides: TGTGCCAGCAGACCGAAGGCGGGCCTCGAGACCCAGTACTTC.

The count of this clone is one. The chain joins TRBV5-5 to TRBJ2-5, with TRBD1 identical over 9 bases. Germline CDR1 SGHKS, CDR2 YYEKEE (reference sequence). V lost 4 bases, J lost 5 bases, and 12 bases stayed unmatched. This CDR3 contains 16 residues. The CDR3 DNA follows: TGTGCCAGCAGCCGTCTACAGGGGGCAAGGAGGGAGACCCAGTACTTC. Translating gives CASSRLQGARRETQYF.

This clone was found once. J is TRBJ2-1 and V is TRBV10-3; 10 nucleotides align to TRBD2. The CDR3 loop spans 19 amino acids. After removal of 5 bases from V and 4 bases from J, the junction contained 17 bases not matched to a gene. Germline loops: CDR1 ENHRY, CDR2 SYGVKD. In nucleotides, the CDR3 is TGTGCCATCAGTCTTCTAGCGGGGGCGACTCGTTCGGGGTACAATGAGCAGTTCTTC. Its translation: CAISLLAGATRSGYNEQFF.

This chain uses TRBV7-8 with TRBJ2-3; the D gene is possibly TRBD2 (6 bases). The germline gives CDR1 SGHVS, CDR2 FQNEAQ. This CDR3 is 16 amino acids long. V gave up 5 bases and J gave up 2 bases, with 17 bases separating them. The chain's CDR3 is CASSAGLGVSTDTQYF. Here the CDR3 DNA reads TGTGCCAGCAGCGCGGGGCTGGGGGTTTCCACAGATACGCAGTATTTT.

The chain's CDR3 is CASSLGDRGTEAFF. The CDR3 DNA sequence: TGTGCCAGCAGCTTAGGGGACAGGGGCACTGAAGCTTTCTTT. The chain employs TRBV7-9 and TRBJ1-1; 10 nucleotides agree with TRBD1. The CDR3 contains 14 residues. Unmatched junction bases numbered 0, after V lost 1 base and J lost 4 bases. Germline V gives CDR1 SEHNR, CDR2 FQNEAQ (reference sequence).

V and J are TRBV15 and TRBJ1-2; D gene ambiguous. Trimming cost V 0 bases and J 5 bases, with 19 bases left between them. CDR1 is LNHNV, CDR2 YYDKDF, per germline (reference sequence). The CDR3 is 17 amino acids. CDR3 region: CATSRDLDSQRFYGYTF. The CDR3 bases are TGTGCCACCAGCAGAGATCTCGATTCACAACGTTTTTATGGCTACACCTTC.

The chain is built from TRBV9 and TRBJ2-1; D is unclear. CDR1 SGDLS and CDR2 YYNGEE come from the germline V gene. V lost 2 bases to trimming and J lost 5 bases, with 8 bases between them. The CDR3 length is 13 residues. The CDR3 DNA is TGTGCCAGCAGCGTTTCCATTCACAATGAGCAGTTCTTC. Translated, it gives CASSVSIHNEQFF.

This chain joins TRBV4-1 and TRBJ2-3; D remains ambiguous. Germline assignment: CDR1 MGHRA and CDR2 YSYEKL. The CDR3 is 13 residues long. The V end lost 4 bases, the J end lost 4 bases, and 9 bases lay between the germline ends. The CDR3 DNA follows: TGCGCCAGCAGCCCCCAAGCTCCAGATACGCAGTATTTT. Residues: CASSPQAPDTQYF.

This chain uses TRBV6-5 with TRBJ2-5; 9 nucleotides match TRBD1. J gave up 5 bases and V 6 bases, and 10 bases lay outside the gene matches. Germline loops: CDR1 MNHEY, CDR2 SVGAGI. This CDR3 comprises 15 residues. The DNA for the CDR3 is TGTGCCAGCAGAGCGACAGGGGGAGTTATCGAGACCCAGTACTTC. This encodes CASRATGGVIETQYF.

V is TRBV15 and J is TRBJ2-5; D may be TRBD1 (5 bases). Germline V gene lookup returns CDR1 LNHNV and CDR2 YYDKDF (reference sequence). This CDR3 is built from 12 residues. The V and J ends lost 1 base and 9 bases respectively, with 9 bases between them. CDR3 sequence (DNA): TGTGCCACCAGCAGAGGACAGCCAGCCCAGTACTTC. It codes for CATSRGQPAQYF.

V gene TRBV27 combines with J gene TRBJ2-3, with 9 bases identical to TRBD1. The ends lost 2 bases at V and 5 bases at J; junction bases unmatched: 5. Germline V CDR1 and CDR2: MNHEY, SMNVEV (reference sequence). This CDR3 is built from 15 residues. CDR3 residues: CASSLDRGVGDTQYF. The CDR3 DNA follows: TGTGCCAGCAGTTTAGACAGGGGGGTCGGAGATACGCAGTATTTT.

This clone was observed a few times. The chain recombines TRBV4-3 with TRBJ2-6; 7 nucleotides match TRBD2. V lost 3 bases to trimming and J lost 0 bases; unmatched junction nucleotides: 2. The CDR3 length is 16 residues. CDR1 is LGHNA and CDR2 is YSLEER in the germline V gene. The CDR3 loop is CASSQRGGSGANVLTF. CDR3 bases: TGCGCCAGCAGCCAGCGCGGGGGCTCTGGGGCCAACGTCCTGACTTTC.

The chain uses TRBV21-1 and TRBJ1-4; the table's D call, TRBD1, has no DNA check behind it. TRBV21-1 constitutes a pseudogene. This CDR3 is 15 amino acids long. The CDR3 reads CASSLDRACNEKLFF. The CDR3 nucleotides are TGTGCCAGCAGCCTGGACAGAGCCTGTAATGAAAAACTGTTTTTT.

J is TRBJ1-4 and V is TRBV15; 9 nucleotides align to TRBD1. V lost 5 bases and J lost 6; bases outside the gene matches: 7. The CDR3 extends over 15 amino acids. Germline lookup yields CDR1 LNHNV and CDR2 YYDKDF (reference sequence). The CDR3, as DNA: TGTGCCACCAGCGGGGGACAGGGAAGGGATGAAAAACTGTTTTTT. Protein: CATSGGQGRDEKLFF.

This chain uses TRBV25-1 with TRBJ1-2; TRBD1 aligns across 9 bases. V dropped 6 bases and J dropped 8; count of bases not matched to a gene: 1. The CDR3 loop spans 11 amino acids. The germline CDR1 and CDR2 sequences are MGHDK and SYGVNS. Written as DNA, the CDR3 is TGTGCCAGCAGGGGACAGGGCGGCTACACCTTC. Its protein product is CASRGQGGYTF.

The rearrangement joins TRBV19 to TRBJ1-6; 9 bases line up with TRBD1. V trimming: 11 bases; J trimming: 0 bases; junction bases outside the gene matches: 8. The CDR3 runs 16 residues. The germline V gene encodes CDR1 LNHDA and CDR2 SQIVND (reference sequence). In DNA, the CDR3 is TGTGCCTGTCGAGAGACAGGGGGCTCCTATAATTCACCCCTCCACTTT. It specifies CACRETGGSYNSPLHF.

The V and J genes are TRBV14 and TRBJ2-5; perhaps TRBD2 as D (6 bases). Germline lookup yields CDR1 SGHDN and CDR2 FVKESK. The CDR3 loop spans 15 amino acids. V lost 0 bases to trimming and J lost 4 bases, with 12 bases between them. The CDR3 protein is CASSQDREEGETQYF. The CDR3 nucleotides read TGTGCCAGCAGCCAAGATAGGGAGGAAGGAGAGACCCAGTACTTC.

The genes are TRBV5-1 and TRBJ1-6, with 9 bases that match TRBD1. The CDR3 runs 16 residues. Germline CDR1 and CDR2: SGHRS and YFSETQ. V lost 4 bases to trimming and J lost 5 bases; unmatched junction nucleotides: 7. The CDR3 sequence is CASSRTTGGNNSPLHF. CDR3 DNA sequence: TGCGCCAGCAGCCGAACGACAGGGGGGAATAATTCACCCCTCCACTTT.

The CDR3 region has the DNA TGTGCCACCAGCAGAGAGGGGACTAGCGTTCCGGAGACCCAGTACTTC. Translation gives CATSREGTSVPETQYF. The rearrangement links TRBV15 to TRBJ2-5; 10 bases are a match to TRBD2. Germline V gene data show CDR1 as LNHNV and CDR2 as YYDKDF (reference sequence). This CDR3 comprises 16 residues. J lost 5 bases, V lost 0 bases, and 6 bases had no gene match.

The V gene is TRBV5-6, the J gene TRBJ1-1; the D is unclear. V was cut by 0 bases and J by 0 bases, with 18 bases left in between. CDR1 is SGHDT, CDR2 YYEEEE, per germline. The CDR3 has 18 amino acids. The CDR3 is CASSLVSSRVGMNTEAFF. For the CDR3, the DNA is TGTGCCAGCAGCTTGGTGTCGTCGAGGGTGGGGATGAACACTGAAGCTTTCTTT. The variable domain in full, with the rest retrieved from reference TRBV5-6 and TRBJ1-1, is DAGVTQSPTHLIKTRGQQVTLRCSPKSGHDTVSWYQQALGQGPQFIFQYYEEEERQRGNFPDRFSGHQFPNYSSELNVNALLLGDSALYLCASSLVSSRVGMNTEAFFGQGTRLTVV.

J is TRBJ1-2 and V is TRBV6-5; 7 nucleotides line up with TRBD1. CDR1 MNHEY and CDR2 SVGAGI come from the germline V gene. V gave up 7 bases and J gave up 4 bases; unmatched junction bases: 6. CDR3 length: 13 residues. Here the CDR3 reads CASTSTGSYGYTF. CDR3 coding DNA: TGTGCCAGCACCTCGACAGGGAGCTATGGCTACACCTTC.

This clone was seen a single time. The chain uses TRBV9 and TRBJ1-4, with a weak D call TRBD1 (5 bases). Germline CDR1 SGDLS, CDR2 YYNGEE. CDR3 size: 20 residues. Trimming left V 0 bases short and J 0 bases short, with 21 bases between. CDR3 bases: TGTGCCAGCAGCGTAGCGGCGGAGGGGCATAGACCTGCAACTAATGAAAAACTGTTTTTT. Its translation: CASSVAAEGHRPATNEKLFF.

The chain combines TRBV5-1 with TRBJ2-6, with 11 bases lining up with TRBD1. J was trimmed by 0 bases and V by 4 bases; bases with no gene match: 12. Looked up from germline, CDR1 is SGHRS and CDR2 is YFSETQ. The length of the CDR3 is 20 residues. As DNA, the CDR3 is TGCGCCAGCAGCACGCTGGACAGGGGGCGGGTGTTCTCTGGGGCCAACGTCCTGACTTTC. It is translated as CASSTLDRGRVFSGANVLTF. Filled out from reference TRBV5-1 and TRBJ2-6, the complete variable domain reads KAGVTQTPRYLIKTRGQQVTLSCSPISGHRSVSWYQQTPGQGLQFLFEYFSETQRNKGNFPGRFSGRQFSNSRSEMNVSTLELGDSALYLCASSTLDRGRVFSGANVLTFGAGSRLTVL.

The V and J genes are TRBV5-6 and TRBJ1-2, with TRBD1 matching over 7 bases. The germline V gene has CDR1 SGHDT and CDR2 YYEEEE. The CDR3 is made up of 12 amino acids. The V and J ends lost 4 bases and 7 bases, in that order; junction bases with no gene match: 4. CDR3 in DNA: TGTGCCAGCAGCCCCAGGACAGGTGGCTACACCTTC. Its translation: CASSPRTGGYTF.

The rearrangement links TRBV6-5 to TRBJ1-5; tentatively, D is TRBD1 (6 bases). With 6 bases removed from V and 4 bases from J, the gap between germline ends came to 13 bases. Germline CDR1 reads MNHEY; CDR2 reads SVGAGI. The CDR3 length is 14 residues. CDR3 nucleotides: TGTGCCAGCAGCCGCGGACAGCATAATCAGCCCCAGCATTTT. Its protein is CASSRGQHNQPQHF.

The rearrangement uses TRBV11-3 and TRBJ2-1; no reliable D call. V shed 9 bases and J shed 2 bases, with 11 bases lying between them. Germline V gene data show CDR1 as SGHNT and CDR2 as YENEEA. CDR3 length equals 13 residues. The CDR3: CASGPDTYNEQFF. The CDR3 DNA follows: TGTGCCAGTGGCCCCGACACCTACAATGAGCAGTTCTTC.